A selection of T cell receptor beta chains follows, all from one sample in a study of cytomegalovirus exposure and HLA in healthy donors. Using immunoSEQ multiplex PCR, the repertoire was profiled, and TCRdb retains in-frame clones only, with some absent. The sample has 130,000 or so clones; just under 80% are singletons. Sample: PBMCs. These receptors came from a man aged 30-40 years in good health and CMV-seronegative. The CDR3 runs from the conserved cysteine through the conserved F or W. Fields, in order: V gene, clone size, J gene, D gene, CDR3 protein, CDR3 DNA. The D gene is left open where the match is weak. Expanded clones are given a class, and other clones once, few, many or no size at all.

TRBV10-3	-	TRBJ1-2	-	CAISEQAISTYGYTF	TGTGCCATCAGTGAGCAGGCTATATCTACCTATGGCTACACCTTC
TRBV19	-	TRBJ2-7	TRBD1	CASRSGQGSHEQYF	TGTGCCAGTAGGTCGGGACAGGGTTCGCACGAGCAGTACTTC
TRBV6-6	-	TRBJ1-1	-	CASSYSQGPLAFF	TGTGCCAGCAGTTACTCGCAGGGGCCTTTGGCTTTCTTT
TRBV5-1	-	TRBJ2-7	TRBD1	CASSFGQGALTYEQYF	TGCGCCAGCAGCTTCGGACAGGGGGCTTTAACCTACGAGCAGTACTTC
TRBV27	-	TRBJ2-3	-	CASRVGLAEDTQYF	TGTGCCAGCAGAGTGGGACTGGCGGAAGATACGCAGTATTTT
TRBV28	-	TRBJ1-4	TRBD1	CASSRDRVREKLFF	TGTGCCAGCAGTCGGGACAGGGTTCGAGAAAAACTGTTTTTT
TRBV28	few	TRBJ1-4	TRBD1	CASSLRYRGGEKLFF	TGTGCCAGCAGTTTACGGTACAGGGGTGGTGAAAAACTGTTTTTT
TRBV9	-	TRBJ2-7	TRBD1	CASARGDRDVLEQYF	TGTGCCAGCGCGCGAGGGGACAGGGACGTTCTCGAGCAGTACTTC
TRBV7-2	-	TRBJ2-6	-	CASSLVPTGANVLTF	TGTGCCAGCAGCTTAGTGCCTACTGGGGCCAACGTCCTGACTTTC
TRBV4-1	-	TRBJ2-3	TRBD2	CASSQDRRAGGSDTQYF	TGCGCCAGCAGCCAAGATCGCCGAGCGGGGGGCTCGGATACGCAGTATTTT
TRBV29-1	once	TRBJ2-3	TRBD2	CSVRTSGTDTQYF	TGCAGCGTTAGGACTAGCGGCACAGATACGCAGTATTTT
TRBV4-3	-	TRBJ2-2	TRBD1	CASSHRTGDTGELFF	TGCGCCAGCAGCCACCGGACAGGGGATACCGGGGAGCTGTTTTTT
TRBV5-1	-	TRBJ2-7	TRBD1	CASSWDRGEQYF	TGCGCCAGCAGCTGGGACAGGGGCGAGCAGTACTTC
TRBV7-9	-	TRBJ1-4	-	CASSLWGSGGAYEKLFF	TGTGCCAGCAGCTTATGGGGGTCGGGGGGCGCGTATGAAAAACTGTTTTTT
TRBV4-1	-	TRBJ2-1	-	CASSQESRTLGGNEQFF	TGCGCCAGCAGCCAAGAATCGCGCACACTAGGTGGCAATGAGCAGTTCTTC
TRBV6-6	-	TRBJ2-1	TRBD2	CASSRPTSGSEQFF	TGTGCCAGCAGTCGACCGACTAGCGGGAGTGAGCAGTTCTTC
TRBV10-3	-	TRBJ2-2	TRBD2	CAISGLAGGSGELFF	TGTGCCATCAGTGGCTTGGCGGGGGGGTCCGGGGAGCTGTTTTTT
TRBV7-8	once	TRBJ2-7	TRBD1	CASSLRDRVGEQYF	TGTGCCAGCAGCCTTCGGGACAGGGTGGGCGAGCAGTACTTC
TRBV25-1	medium-sized	TRBJ2-3	-	CASSGVGPTDTQYF	TGTGCCAGCTCTGGGGTGGGGCCCACAGATACGCAGTATTTT
TRBV19	-	TRBJ2-7	-	CASSIRGRAYEQYF	TGTGCCAGTAGTATACGCGGCAGAGCCTACGAGCAGTACTTC
TRBV10-3	-	TRBJ2-7	-	CAIRTPNYEQYF	TGTGCCATCAGGACACCAAACTACGAGCAGTACTTC